These T cell receptor beta chains were read from a single sample in a study of blood T cell repertoires in COVID-19. TCRdb's table, derived via immunoSEQ multiplex PCR, lists solely in-frame clones and lacks some. In the table there are about 250,000 clones, about 88% of which are singletons. The sample consisted of peripheral blood. These receptors originate from a woman between 40 and 55 years old who had recovered from COVID-19. Both conserved end residues are part of each CDR3. The order of the fields is clone size, D gene, J gene, V gene, CDR3 protein, CDR3 DNA. The D gene is left open where the match is weak. Clone size is not always given. Where it is, it says once, few, many or a class for expanded clones.

>.|.|TRBJ1-2|TRBV7-9
CASSESLVNYGYTF
TGTGCCAGCAGCGAGTCCCTTGTAAACTATGGCTACACCTTC
>.|TRBD1|TRBJ1-1|TRBV2
CASRSGQRVTEAFF
TGTGCCAGCAGATCGGGACAGCGGGTCACTGAAGCTTTCTTT
>.|TRBD2|TRBJ2-3|TRBV7-8
CASSFLERESPDTQYF
TGTGCCAGCAGCTTTCTCGAGCGGGAGTCCCCGGATACGCAGTATTTT
>.|TRBD1|TRBJ1-4|TRBV18
CASSPPDRVGNEKLFF
TGTGCCAGCTCACCACCGGACAGGGTTGGGAATGAAAAACTGTTTTTT
>.|.|TRBJ1-2|TRBV29-1
CSVGDSGYGYTF
TGCAGCGTTGGCGACTCGGGCTATGGCTACACCTTC
>few|.|TRBJ2-7|TRBV28
CASSFGQGSYEQYF
TGTGCCAGCAGTTTCGGGCAGGGCTCCTACGAGCAGTACTTC
>.|TRBD2|TRBJ2-1|TRBV24-1
CATSDRIYPGLAGGEQFF
TGTGCCACCAGTGACCGCATTTACCCCGGACTAGCGGGAGGGGAGCAGTTCTTC
>.|.|TRBJ2-6|TRBV12-3/TRBV12-4
CASSSGGANVLTF
TGTGCCAGCTCCTCCGGTGGGGCCAACGTCCTGACTTTC
>few|.|TRBJ2-2|TRBV24-1
CATQSGALNTGELFF
TGTGCCACCCAATCGGGAGCCCTGAACACCGGGGAGCTGTTTTTT
>.|TRBD1|TRBJ1-1|TRBV28
CASSFRQGQRHEAFF
TGTGCCAGCAGTTTCCGACAGGGACAGCGGCATGAAGCTTTCTTT
>.|.|TRBJ1-2|TRBV28
CASSPRYFRGVDYGYTF
TGTGCCAGCAGTCCCCGATATTTTAGGGGCGTGGACTATGGCTACACCTTC
>.|TRBD1|TRBJ2-2|TRBV29-1
CSVEYYRGGELFF
TGCAGCGTTGAATATTACAGGGGAGGGGAGCTGTTTTTT
>many|TRBD2|TRBJ2-1|TRBV10-3
CAISEAASGRPNEQFF
TGTGCCATCAGTGAGGCGGCTAGCGGCAGACCCAATGAGCAGTTCTTC
>.|.|TRBJ1-1|TRBV5-6
CASSTTENTEAFF
TGTGCCAGCAGCACGACAGAGAACACTGAAGCTTTCTTT
>few|TRBD1|TRBJ1-1|TRBV10-3
CAISTGTGHRTEAFF
TGTGCCATCAGTACCGGGACAGGGCATCGCACTGAAGCTTTCTTT
>.|TRBD2|TRBJ2-3|TRBV14
CASSQLAGATTDTQYF
TGTGCCAGCAGTCAACTAGCGGGAGCGACCACAGATACGCAGTATTTT
>.|.|TRBJ2-7|TRBV4-1
CASRQIDSFADEQYF
TGCGCCAGCAGGCAAATCGACTCATTCGCGGACGAGCAGTACTTC
>.|.|TRBJ1-4|TRBV28
CASIPRGAGDEKLFF
TGTGCCAGCATCCCGAGGGGGGCGGGGGATGAAAAACTGTTTTTT
>.|TRBD1|TRBJ1-2|TRBV29-1
CSVEGLGQMLGYGYTF
TGCAGCGTTGAAGGGTTGGGACAGATGTTAGGCTATGGCTACACCTTC
>.|TRBD2|TRBJ2-1|TRBV4-3
CASSRTLAGYNEQFF
TGCGCCAGCAGCCGCACCTTAGCGGGTTACAATGAGCAGTTCTTC
>once|.|TRBJ1-3|TRBV19
CASSKAGGTNTIYF
TGTGCCAGTAGTAAAGCGGGCGGGACGAACACCATATATTTT
>.|.|TRBJ1-6|TRBV15
CATSRDRPGIGDSPLHF
TGTGCCACCAGCAGAGATCGGCCCGGGATTGGTGATTCACCCCTCCACTTT